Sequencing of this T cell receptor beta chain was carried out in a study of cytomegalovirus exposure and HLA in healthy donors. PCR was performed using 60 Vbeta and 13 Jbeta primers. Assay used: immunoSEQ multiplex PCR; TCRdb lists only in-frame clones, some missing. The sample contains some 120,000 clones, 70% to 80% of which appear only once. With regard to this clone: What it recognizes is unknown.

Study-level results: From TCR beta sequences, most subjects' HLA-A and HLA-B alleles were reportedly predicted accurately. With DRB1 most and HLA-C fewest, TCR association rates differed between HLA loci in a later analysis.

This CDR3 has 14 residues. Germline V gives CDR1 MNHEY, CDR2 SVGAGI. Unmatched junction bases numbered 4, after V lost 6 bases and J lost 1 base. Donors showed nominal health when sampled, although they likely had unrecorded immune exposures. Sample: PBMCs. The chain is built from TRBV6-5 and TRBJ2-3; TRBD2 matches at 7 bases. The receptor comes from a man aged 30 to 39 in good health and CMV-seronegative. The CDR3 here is CASSWSGGTDTQYF. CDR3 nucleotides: TGTGCCAGCAGCTGGAGCGGGGGCACAGATACGCAGTATTTT.